Listed below are T cell receptor beta chains from one sample, sequenced in a study of coeliac disease. The repertoire was sequenced with immunoSEQ multiplex PCR; TCRdb's copy has only in-frame clones and lacks some. This sample has about 4,800 clones, with about four fifths found just once. Source material: lamina propria lymphocytes from the gut. The receptors come from a woman between 18 and 30 years old with active celiac disease. Both conserved end residues are trimmed from each CDR3. Each record gives: V gene, J gene, CDR3 protein.

TRBV7-9	TRBJ2-5	ASSLLAGGPETQY
TRBV19	TRBJ2-3	ASSKVTSWVVTQY
TRBV7-2	TRBJ2-2	ASSLGGDANTGELF
TRBV6-1	TRBJ1-2	ASSVPGQGLRGYT
TRBV21-1	TRBJ1-3	ASSKLGAGDRGGSSGNTIY
TRBV27	TRBJ2-5	ASSTGLAGGETQY
TRBV28	TRBJ1-2	ASSPSGTYYGYT
TRBV29-1	TRBJ2-3	SARLAGGDTQY
TRBV27	TRBJ2-1	ASSLLPGGYDEQF
TRBV12-5	TRBJ1-3	ASGLSTGQGGNTIY
TRBV2	TRBJ2-3	AGGLAGVYDTQY
TRBV4-2	TRBJ2-3	ASSQGGEADTQY
TRBV29-1	TRBJ1-2	SVLGRGANYGYT
TRBV11-2	TRBJ1-2	ASSPHPGGYT
TRBV20-1	TRBJ1-2	SATGGLGYT
TRBV4-2	TRBJ1-4	ASSQETVLDEKLF
TRBV13	TRBJ1-1	ASSSRQGYNMNTEAF
TRBV5-1	TRBJ2-7	ASSLTTRVSLDEQY
TRBV19	TRBJ2-1	ASSILAGGLYNEQF
TRBV5-5	TRBJ1-5	ASSPGTGRGDQPQH
TRBV28	TRBJ2-7	ASSTLAGADYEQY
TRBV29-1	TRBJ2-1	SVEDPDFPSYNEQF
TRBV7-2	TRBJ1-6	ASSVIPGTGESPLH
TRBV11-3	TRBJ2-7	ASSPYDSYEQY
TRBV7-9	TRBJ2-1	ASSSGTGDRNEQF
TRBV27	TRBJ2-7	ASSWMASGRLDEQY
TRBV5-1	TRBJ2-1	ASTLTGAGGLNEQF
TRBV9	TRBJ2-5	ASSLRGGRSQETQY
TRBV15	TRBJ1-2	ATSGSDRGYGYT
TRBV9	TRBJ2-3	ASSIPPTDTQY
TRBV7-7	TRBJ2-7	ASSPRTGLSYEQY
TRBV28	TRBJ2-1	ASSLLRLEQF
TRBV4-1	TRBJ2-1	ASSQVVYNEQF
TRBV28	TRBJ1-2	ASSSPVNYGYT
TRBV7-3	TRBJ2-5	ASSLGLAGIETQY
TRBV2	TRBJ2-7	AKGLAGSYEQY
TRBV6-1	TRBJ1-2	ASTVLQVYGYT
TRBV5-5	TRBJ2-5	ASSLAREETQY
TRBV7-9	TRBJ1-6	ASSLVAGINSPLH
TRBV7-9	TRBJ2-7	ASSNRDSSYEQY
TRBV30	TRBJ1-2	AWSVRVDGYT
TRBV2	TRBJ2-7	ASILADSYEQY